This T cell receptor (beta chain) was identified in a study of somatic mutations in cytotoxic T cells in rheumatoid arthritis. Study context: Blood (roughly 28 ml EDTA) from each patient was taken right after diagnosis, before any treatment.

Notes on this clone: No antigen is known for it.

General study findings and limits: Antigens targeted by the expanded CD8+ clones were unknown.

Some clones are missing from TCRdb's copy, which holds only in-frame ones; the method was immunoSEQ multiplex PCR. Altogether some 17,000 clones are present, approximately 82% being singletons, with the ten largest covering roughly 19%. The sequencing input was CD8+ T cells sorted from blood. The TCR was taken from an adult with rheumatoid arthritis.

The CDR3 is CASSLAARPYNEQFF. The CDR3 coding sequence is TGTGCCAGCAGCTTGGCGGCCCGCCCCTACAATGAGCAGTTCTTC. The rearrangement links TRBV5-6 to TRBJ2-1; D gene uncertain. CDR1 is SGHDT and CDR2 is YYEEEE in the germline V gene. The length of the CDR3 is 15 residues. Trimming pared 0 bases from V and 2 bases from J, leaving 9 bases between.